This passage covers 29 T cell receptor beta chains from one sample sequenced in a study of T cell changes during pregnancy in multiple sclerosis. TCRdb keeps only in-frame clones here, not all; method: immunoSEQ multiplex PCR. Seen here are 100,000 or so clones, approximately 92% observed once, and the top ten hold 2.5% to 3.5%. This specimen was peripheral blood, taken in the second trimester of pregnancy. The source is a female donor with multiple sclerosis, enrolled in a pregnancy study.

The chain carries TRBV9 and TRBJ2-5; 8 bases are shared with TRBD2. This CDR3 contains 13 residues. The V and J ends lost 4 bases and 5 bases, in that order; junction bases with no gene match: 4. The germline CDR1 and CDR2 sequences are SGDLS and YYNGEE. The CDR3: CASSPGGLETQYF. The DNA for the CDR3 is TGTGCCAGCAGCCCGGGAGGGTTGGAGACCCAGTACTTC.

This rearrangement joins TRBV10-2 to TRBJ2-5; 9 bases fit TRBD2. The germline gives CDR1 WSHSY, CDR2 SAAADI. CDR3 length: 17 amino acids. With 8 bases clipped from V and 5 bases from J, the junction kept 18 bases outside the gene matches. The DNA for the CDR3 is TGCGCCAGCCGCCGTCCCGGGACTAGCAAGAGAGCGGAGACCCAGTACTTC. Translation: CASRRPGTSKRAETQYF.

CDR3 bases: TGTGCCAGCAGCTTAGGGGGCGGATCCACAGATACGCAGTATTTT. Amino acids: CASSLGGGSTDTQYF. The chain links TRBV11-2 to TRBJ2-3, with D maybe TRBD1 (5 bases). Trimming left V 1 base short and J 2 bases short, with 10 bases between. The germline V gene encodes CDR1 SGHAT and CDR2 FQNNGV. The CDR3 totals 15 residues.

Ten or more counts support this clone. The chain employs TRBV27 and TRBJ2-7, with 10 positions matching TRBD1. This CDR3 region has 17 residues. Germline loops: CDR1 MNHEY, CDR2 SMNVEV (reference sequence). The trim removed 4 bases at V and 4 bases at J, leaving 13 bases unmatched. In nucleotides, the CDR3 is TGTGCCAGCAGTTCGGTCCCGGGACAGGGGCGATTGTACGAGCAGTACTTC. The encoded protein is CASSSVPGQGRLYEQYF.

This chain connects TRBV5-1 to TRBJ2-7, with 9 bases fitting TRBD1. The CDR3 is made up of 18 amino acids. V lost 0 bases and J lost 7; bases outside the gene matches: 17. CDR1 SGHRS and CDR2 YFSETQ come from the germline V gene. The CDR3 nucleotides read TGCGCCAGCAGCTTGGGTGACAGGGGGTATCTCCAATCGGGGGAGCAGTACTTC. It is translated as CASSLGDRGYLQSGEQYF.

This clone has just one count. The gene calls are TRBV28 and TRBJ1-1, with a tentative D call TRBD1 (5 bases). Per the germline V gene, CDR1 is MDHEN and CDR2 is SYDVKM. V was cut by 2 bases and J by 4 bases, with 14 bases left in between. This CDR3 contains 15 residues. The CDR3, as DNA: TGTGCCAGCAGTTTAAGGTTTGACGGGGGCACTGAAGCTTTCTTT. This codes for CASSLRFDGGTEAFF.

The V call is TRBV29-1, the J call TRBJ1-2, with D possibly being TRBD1 (6 bases). CDR3 size: 13 residues. Germline V gene lookup returns CDR1 SQVTM and CDR2 ANQGSEA. Trimming shortened V by 6 bases and J by 3 bases, and 14 bases separated the two germline ends. The CDR3 bases are TGCAGCGTCTCCGACAGGAGAGACTATGGCTACACCTTC. It specifies CSVSDRRDYGYTF.

This chain links TRBV7-8 with TRBJ2-2, with 7 bases aligning to TRBD2. Unmatched junction bases numbered 8, after V lost 5 bases and J lost 5 bases. Germline CDR1 and CDR2: SGHVS and FQNEAQ. CDR3 size: 15 residues. CDR3 loop: CASSPPGRGTGELFF. The CDR3 DNA follows: TGTGCCAGCAGCCCCCCAGGGAGGGGTACCGGGGAGCTGTTTTTT.

The J gene is TRBJ2-7, the V gene TRBV6-5; 9 nucleotides agree with TRBD2. From germline, CDR1 is MNHEY and CDR2 SVGAGI. This CDR3 has 14 amino acids. V shed 5 bases and J 3 bases; nucleotides not matched to a gene: 5. The CDR3 sequence: CASSTYSGSYEQYF. As DNA, the CDR3 is TGTGCCAGCAGTACCTATAGCGGGAGCTACGAGCAGTACTTC.

V usage is TRBV27 and J usage is TRBJ1-1; unclear D gene. V was pared by 0 bases and J by 3 bases, with 8 bases between. The CDR3 consists of 14 residues. The germline gives CDR1 MNHEY, CDR2 SMNVEV (reference sequence). In nucleotides, the CDR3 is TGTGCCAGCAGTTTATCGATGAGAGACACTGAAGCTTTCTTT. Protein product: CASSLSMRDTEAFF.

This CDR3 reads CASSLNLGGSGANVLTF. In DNA, the CDR3 is TGCGCCAGCAGCTTGAACCTAGGGGGCTCTGGGGCCAACGTCCTGACTTTC. The chain combines TRBV5-1 with TRBJ2-6; D perhaps matches TRBD1 (6 bases). The V gene's germline CDR1 is SGHRS and CDR2 YFSETQ. V lost 1 base and J 0 bases, leaving 11 bases between the germline ends. The CDR3 is 17 amino acids. Based on the CDR3 plus reference TRBV5-1 and TRBJ2-6, the full variable domain is KAGVTQTPRYLIKTRGQQVTLSCSPISGHRSVSWYQQTPGQGLQFLFEYFSETQRNKGNFPGRFSGRQFSNSRSEMNVSTLELGDSALYLCASSLNLGGSGANVLTFGAGSRLTVL.

The chain is built from TRBV19 and TRBJ2-7, with 12 bases lining up with TRBD1. This CDR3 contains 15 residues. The V gene end was trimmed by 4 bases and the J gene end by 5 bases; junction bases not matched to a gene: 6. Germline assignment: CDR1 LNHDA and CDR2 SQIVND (reference sequence). The CDR3 spells CASSTPGQGAHEQYF. DNA of the CDR3: TGTGCCAGTAGTACCCCGGGACAGGGGGCCCACGAGCAGTACTTC.

This clone was seen only once. The J gene is TRBJ2-5, the V gene TRBV29-1; 7 positions match TRBD1. Germline V CDR1 and CDR2: SQVTM, ANQGSEA. The CDR3 has 14 residues. V shed 1 base, J shed 5 bases, and the junction held 7 bases outside the gene matches. CDR3 loop: CSVEGVGGAETQYF. CDR3 in DNA: TGCAGCGTTGAAGGGGTAGGGGGCGCGGAGACCCAGTACTTC.

The chain combines TRBV18 with TRBJ2-6; TRBD1 matches 8 bases. The V gene end was trimmed by 6 bases and the J gene end by 1 base; junction bases not matched to a gene: 2. This CDR3 contains 15 residues. The V gene's germline CDR1 is KGHSH and CDR2 LQKENI. As DNA, the CDR3 is TGTGCCAGCTCGAGACAGGGGTCTGGGGCCAACGTCCTGACTTTC. Residues: CASSRQGSGANVLTF.

This chain connects TRBV7-9 to TRBJ2-5; possibly TRBD1 for D (6 bases). CDR3 length: 16 residues. V lost 0 bases and J lost 5, with 16 bases in between. The germline gives CDR1 SEHNR, CDR2 FQNEAQ (reference sequence). CDR3 region: CASSLALSGATETQYF. DNA for the CDR3: TGTGCCAGCAGCTTAGCGCTGTCAGGGGCGACTGAGACCCAGTACTTC.

The CDR3 coding sequence is TGTGCCAGCAGCCCCTTCCTCACGGGGACTGAAGCTTTCTTT. This codes for CASSPFLTGTEAFF. The rearrangement joins TRBV11-2 to TRBJ1-1; D uncertain. V was cut by 5 bases and J by 5 bases, with 15 bases left in between. The CDR3 consists of 14 residues. Germline V CDR1 and CDR2: SGHAT, FQNNGV.

This clone came up once. The rearrangement joins TRBV5-4 to TRBJ2-5, with 11 nucleotides matching TRBD1. V lost 2 bases, J lost 5 bases, and 11 bases stayed unmatched. This CDR3 contains 17 residues. The germline V gene has CDR1 SGHNT and CDR2 YYREEE (reference sequence). This chain's CDR3 is CASSFPPGQGDFETQYF. The CDR3, as DNA: TGTGCCAGCAGCTTCCCCCCGGGACAGGGGGACTTTGAGACCCAGTACTTC. The full variable domain, with the rest looked up from reference TRBV5-4 and TRBJ2-5, is ETGVTQSPTHLIKTRGQQVTLRCSSQSGHNTVSWYQQALGQGPQFIFQYYREEENGRGNFPPRFSGLQFPNYSSELNVNALELDDSALYLCASSFPPGQGDFETQYFGPGTRLLVL.

The chain employs TRBV13 and TRBJ2-1, with TRBD2 matching over 14 bases. From germline, CDR1 is PRHDT and CDR2 FYEKMQ (reference sequence). Germline trimming cut 5 bases from V and 8 bases from J; bases unmatched to any gene: 5. The CDR3 runs to 15 residues. CDR3 DNA: TGTGCCAGCAGCCCCGGACTAGCGGGAGGACATGAGCAGTTCTTC. This sequence encodes CASSPGLAGGHEQFF.

In nucleotides, the CDR3 is TGTGCCAGCAGCACGACAGGGGTCCTCACCGGGGAGCTGTTTTTT. This gives the protein CASSTTGVLTGELFF. The V gene is TRBV5-6, the J gene TRBJ2-2; 8 bases agree with TRBD1. Trimming cost V 4 bases and J 4 bases; bases outside gene matches: 6. The CDR3 runs 15 residues. The germline V gene encodes CDR1 SGHDT and CDR2 YYEEEE.

The chain uses TRBV19 and TRBJ1-5; the D gene is possibly TRBD1 (5 bases). V was clipped by 5 bases and J by 2 bases, with 16 bases between them. Germline V CDR1 and CDR2: LNHDA, SQIVND (reference sequence). The CDR3 contains 16 residues. The CDR3 protein is CASSDFGGSGNQPQHF. CDR3 in DNA: TGTGCCAGTAGTGACTTCGGGGGTTCGGGCAATCAGCCCCAGCATTTT.

The rearrangement joins TRBV2 to TRBJ2-6; the D gene is possibly TRBD1 (5 bases). This CDR3 comprises 15 residues. V was cut by 4 bases and J by 2 bases, with 9 bases left in between. Germline V gene lookup returns CDR1 SNHLY and CDR2 FYNNEI. The CDR3 DNA reads TGTGCCAGCAGTGTGCAGGGAACTGGGGCCAACGTCCTGACTTTC. It translates to CASSVQGTGANVLTF.

The gene calls are TRBV6-6 and TRBJ2-7; 7 bases agree with TRBD2. The CDR3 length is 16 residues. The germline gives CDR1 MNHNY, CDR2 SVGAGI (reference sequence). The trim removed 5 bases at V and 3 bases at J, leaving 13 bases unmatched. The CDR3 sequence is CASSPPLGLVDYEQYF. The CDR3 coding sequence is TGTGCCAGCAGTCCCCCTTTAGGACTAGTCGACTACGAGCAGTACTTC.

The chain joins TRBV6-6 to TRBJ2-3; TRBD2 matches at 11 bases. Germline V gene lookup returns CDR1 MNHNY and CDR2 SVGAGI (reference sequence). This CDR3 has 15 amino acids. V gave up 7 bases and J gave up 1 base; unmatched junction bases: 4. CDR3 nucleotides: TGTGCCAGCAACCTAGCGGGAGGTGGCACAGATACGCAGTATTTT. Amino acid sequence: CASNLAGGGTDTQYF.

The CDR3 reads CASRGTGIGQETQYF. The CDR3 nucleotides read TGTGCCAGCAGGGGGACAGGGATAGGCCAAGAGACCCAGTACTTC. This rearrangement joins TRBV2 to TRBJ2-5; 9 bases are shared with TRBD1. CDR1 is SNHLY, CDR2 FYNNEI, per germline. The V and J ends lost 6 bases and 1 base, in that order; junction bases with no gene match: 6. The CDR3 extends over 15 amino acids.

This clone was found once. The chain joins TRBV29-1 to TRBJ2-5; tentative D call: TRBD1 (6 bases). Germline V gene lookup returns CDR1 SQVTM and CDR2 ANQGSEA. Deletions cut 1 base from V and 4 bases from J, with 13 bases between. This CDR3 spans 14 amino acids. CDR3 sequence reads: CSVEVGRGGETQYF. The CDR3 DNA follows: TGCAGCGTTGAAGTCGGCAGAGGGGGAGAGACCCAGTACTTC.

The chain recombines TRBV9 with TRBJ2-1, with D perhaps TRBD2 (7 bases). The CDR3 has 15 amino acids. Germline V lookup: CDR1 SGDLS, CDR2 YYNGEE. V gave up 2 bases and J gave up 4 bases, with 13 bases separating them. CDR3 bases: TGTGCCAGCAGCGTCGGAGGGGGGGGATACAATGAGCAGTTCTTC. Its translation: CASSVGGGGYNEQFF.

Regarding this clone: Compared with germline, one end of the junction differs, possibly owing to a read error. The gene calls are TRBV7-7 and TRBJ2-5, with 7 bases matching TRBD2. CDR3 length: 15 residues. Germline CDR1 reads SSHAT; CDR2 reads FNYEAQ (reference sequence). Written as DNA, the CDR3 is TGTGCTAGCAGCTTATATAGCGGGTTGCAAGAGACCCAGTACTTC. As protein: CASSLYSGLQETQYF.

The genes are TRBV7-9 and TRBJ2-3, with D unclear. The CDR3 is made up of 14 amino acids. The V gene's germline CDR1 is SEHNR and CDR2 FQNEAQ (reference sequence). V lost 0 bases to trimming and J lost 4 bases, with 8 bases between them. The CDR3 loop is CASSLAQPSDTQYF. The CDR3 nucleotides are TGTGCCAGCAGCTTAGCACAGCCCTCAGATACGCAGTATTTT.

This rearrangement joins TRBV4-3 to TRBJ2-6; D remains unclear. V was pared by 0 bases and J by 0 bases, with 6 bases between. The CDR3 totals 16 residues. Germline V gene data show CDR1 as LGHNA and CDR2 as YSLEER. The CDR3, as DNA: TGCGCCAGCAGCCAAGATTACGGCTCTGGGGCCAACGTCCTGACTTTC. It encodes CASSQDYGSGANVLTF.